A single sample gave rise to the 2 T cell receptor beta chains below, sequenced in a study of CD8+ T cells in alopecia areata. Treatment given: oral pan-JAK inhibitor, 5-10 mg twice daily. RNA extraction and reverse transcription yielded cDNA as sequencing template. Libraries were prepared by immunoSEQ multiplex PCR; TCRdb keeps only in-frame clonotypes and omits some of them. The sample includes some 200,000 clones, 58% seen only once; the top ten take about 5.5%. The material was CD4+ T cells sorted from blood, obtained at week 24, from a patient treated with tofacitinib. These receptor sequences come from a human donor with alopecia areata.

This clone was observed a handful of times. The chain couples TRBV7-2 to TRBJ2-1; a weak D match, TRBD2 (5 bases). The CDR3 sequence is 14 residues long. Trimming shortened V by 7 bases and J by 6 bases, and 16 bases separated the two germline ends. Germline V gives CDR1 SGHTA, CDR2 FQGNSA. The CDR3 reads CASTYTRGTNEQFF. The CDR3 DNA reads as TGTGCCAGCACCTATACACGGGGTACCAATGAGCAGTTCTTC.

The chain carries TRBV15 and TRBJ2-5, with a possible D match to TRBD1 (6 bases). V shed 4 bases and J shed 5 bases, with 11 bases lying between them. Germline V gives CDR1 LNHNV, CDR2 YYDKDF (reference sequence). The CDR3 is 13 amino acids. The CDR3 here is CATSIQGWETQYF. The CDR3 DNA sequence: TGTGCCACCAGCATACAGGGATGGGAGACCCAGTACTTC.